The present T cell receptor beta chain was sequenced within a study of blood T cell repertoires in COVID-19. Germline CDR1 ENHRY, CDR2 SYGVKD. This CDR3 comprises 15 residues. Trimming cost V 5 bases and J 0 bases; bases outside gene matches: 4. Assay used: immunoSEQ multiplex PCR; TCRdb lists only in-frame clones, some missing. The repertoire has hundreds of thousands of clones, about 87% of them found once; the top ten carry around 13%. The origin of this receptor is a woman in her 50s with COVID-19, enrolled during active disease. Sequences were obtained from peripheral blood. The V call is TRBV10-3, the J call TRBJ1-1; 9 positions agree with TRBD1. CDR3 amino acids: CAISPTGGMNTEAFF. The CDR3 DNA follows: TGTGCCATCAGTCCTACAGGGGGCATGAACACTGAAGCTTTCTTT.